Following are 18 T cell receptor beta chains from one sample sequenced in a study of early T cells in non-severe SARS-CoV-2 infection. From the 5' RACE reads, TCRdb called clonotypes with MiXCR, one entry per CDR3 protein. The table includes 45,000 to 65,000 distinct CDR3 sequences, around 10% detected once. The sample in question was whole blood, obtained at baseline. The receptors shown here come from an adult who was a healthcare worker with PCR-confirmed SARS-CoV-2 infection or an uninfected control (not recorded which).

This chain links TRBV2 with TRBJ2-3, with 10 bases aligning to TRBD1. The CDR3 has 20 residues. The trim removed 3 bases at V and 4 bases at J, leaving 19 bases unmatched. Germline assignment: CDR1 SNHLY and CDR2 FYNNEI. The CDR3 DNA reads as TGTGCCAGCAGTGACTTTACTTTAGTTACCGGGACAGGGGTTGCAGATACGCAGTATTTT. Translating gives CASSDFTLVTGTGVADTQYF.

The chain couples TRBV10-3 to TRBJ2-2; D is uncertain. The germline V gene encodes CDR1 ENHRY and CDR2 SYGVKD. This CDR3 contains 14 residues. The V end lost 7 bases, the J end lost 5 bases, and 14 bases lay between the germline ends. The CDR3 region has the DNA TGTGCCATCACCCGCGAAGTTCTGACCGGGGAGCTGTTTTTT. This sequence encodes CAITREVLTGELFF.

This clonotype appeared many times. For the CDR3, the DNA is TGTGCCAGCAGTTTAGGGGGATTGGGGTCCTACGAGCAGTACTTC. Amino acids: CASSLGGLGSYEQYF. This rearrangement joins TRBV28 to TRBJ2-7, with D perhaps matching TRBD1 or TRBD2 (5 bases each). V was cut by 2 bases and J by 1 base, with 12 bases left in between. CDR1 is MDHEN, CDR2 SYDVKM, per germline. The CDR3 extends over 15 amino acids.

The V call is TRBV24-1, the J call TRBJ1-1, with a weak D call TRBD1 (5 bases). CDR1 is KGHDR, CDR2 SFDVKD, per germline. Trimming left V 6 bases short and J 7 bases short, with 11 bases between. This CDR3 comprises 12 residues. CDR3 sequence (DNA): TGTGCCACCAGTCGGGACGGTTATGAAGCTTTCTTT. The encoded protein is CATSRDGYEAFF.

The chain joins TRBV19 to TRBJ1-3; D remains ambiguous. This CDR3 has 15 residues. CDR1 LNHDA and CDR2 SQIVND come from the germline V gene (reference sequence). The V end lost 2 bases, the J end lost 0 bases, and 8 bases lay between the germline ends. The CDR3 region is CASSIWSGSGNTIYF. Here the CDR3 DNA reads TGTGCCAGTAGTATATGGTCGGGCTCTGGAAACACCATATATTTT.

This CDR3 reads CASSMSLSYEQYF. The DNA of the CDR3 is TGTGCCAGTAGTATGAGCCTCTCCTACGAGCAGTACTTC. The gene calls are TRBV19 and TRBJ2-7; D gene uncertain. The V and J ends lost 3 bases and 0 bases respectively, with 6 bases between them. Per the germline V gene, CDR1 is LNHDA and CDR2 is SQIVND (reference sequence). The CDR3 spans 13 residues.

The chain has TRBV5-1 and TRBJ1-1; weak D call: TRBD1 (6 bases). Per germline, CDR1 SGHRS and CDR2 YFSETQ. V was clipped by 0 bases and J by 9 bases, with 12 bases between them. The CDR3 sequence is 13 residues long. CDR3 amino acids: CASSLVGGEKAFF. Here the CDR3 DNA reads TGCGCCAGCAGCTTGGTTGGGGGCGAGAAAGCTTTCTTT.

The rearrangement links TRBV2 to TRBJ2-3; D possibly corresponds to TRBD1 (6 bases). Germline V lookup: CDR1 SNHLY, CDR2 FYNNEI. CDR3 length equals 14 residues. V was pared by 2 bases and J by 4 bases, with 10 bases between. The CDR3, as DNA: TGTGCCAGCAGTGAAAACAGGGAAGCAGATACGCAGTATTTT. This sequence encodes CASSENREADTQYF.

This clonotype turned up a few times. The chain uses TRBV7-2 and TRBJ1-6; the D is unclear. This CDR3 is built from 15 residues. Germline values: CDR1 SGHTA, CDR2 FQGNSA. Trimming removed 8 bases at V and 0 bases at J, with 11 bases between. In DNA form, the CDR3 reads TGTGCCAGCGCGCCAGCGAGCTCCTATAATTCACCCCTCCACTTT. Translating it yields CASAPASSYNSPLHF.

The rearrangement uses TRBV11-2 and TRBJ2-7, with unresolved D. The CDR3 has 13 residues. Trimming left V 5 bases short and J 2 bases short, with 10 bases between. Germline CDR1 is SGHAT and CDR2 is FQNNGV. This CDR3 is CASSPSPTYEQYF. The CDR3 DNA reads TGTGCCAGCAGCCCCTCTCCTACCTACGAGCAGTACTTC.

This clonotype has ten or more counts. The chain recombines TRBV19 with TRBJ2-1, with D perhaps matching TRBD1 (6 bases). Between the trimmed V and J ends, which lost 1 base and 13 bases, there was a span of 11 bases. The germline gives CDR1 LNHDA, CDR2 SQIVND (reference sequence). The CDR3 loop spans 12 amino acids. This chain's CDR3 is CASSIAQGTQFF. The CDR3 region has the DNA TGTGCCAGTAGTATAGCACAGGGAACACAGTTCTTC.

This clonotype came up many times. This rearrangement joins TRBV2 to TRBJ2-3; 7 bases map to TRBD2. CDR1 is SNHLY, CDR2 FYNNEI, per germline. The CDR3 length is 15 residues. V trimming: 6 bases; J trimming: 2 bases; junction bases outside the gene matches: 8. Here the CDR3 DNA reads TGTGCCAGCAGAAAGGCGGGAGTAAACACAGATACGCAGTATTTT. This gives the protein CASRKAGVNTDTQYF.

A few counts support this clonotype. This rearrangement joins TRBV5-8 to TRBJ2-7, with D hard to call. There are 12 residues in the CDR3. Trimming pared 5 bases from V and 4 bases from J, leaving 10 bases between. The V gene's germline CDR1 is SGHTS and CDR2 YDEGEE. The CDR3 bases are TGTGCCAGCAGTTCTGGACGTTACGAGCAGTACTTC. This sequence encodes CASSSGRYEQYF.

This chain connects TRBV25-1 to TRBJ2-3; D is uncertain. CDR3 length: 15 amino acids. Germline V gene lookup returns CDR1 MGHDK and CDR2 SYGVNS. With 2 bases removed from V and 0 bases from J, the gap between germline ends came to 9 bases. The CDR3 spells CASSEEKTSTDTQYF. For the CDR3, the DNA is TGTGCCAGCAGTGAAGAAAAAACTAGCACAGATACGCAGTATTTT.

J is TRBJ2-1 and V is TRBV6-2 or TRBV6-3; tentatively, D is TRBD1 or TRBD2 (5 bases each). The CDR3 spans 14 residues. Germline V gives CDR1 MNHEY, CDR2 SVGEGT. Trimming shortened V by 2 bases and J by 4 bases, and 9 bases separated the two germline ends. CDR3 DNA sequence: TGTGCCAGCAGTTACCCGGGACCTTACAATGAGCAGTTCTTC. It translates to CASSYPGPYNEQFF.

This clonotype was counted at least ten times. The rearrangement links TRBV11-2 to TRBJ1-1; D perhaps matches TRBD1 (5 bases). Trimming took 4 bases from V and 5 from J, leaving 20 bases between them. Germline loops: CDR1 SGHAT, CDR2 FQNNGV. The CDR3 spans 16 residues. The CDR3 nucleotides are TGTGCCAGCAGCTCGATCTTGAGGGGAAAAGAAACTGAAGCTTTCTTT. It is translated as CASSSILRGKETEAFF.

This clonotype was counted at least ten times. The chain employs TRBV7-3 and TRBJ1-1, with a tentative D call TRBD1 (6 bases). Germline CDR1 and CDR2: SGHTA and FQGTGA. This CDR3 spans 16 amino acids. Trimming pared 3 bases from V and 0 bases from J, leaving 14 bases between. CDR3 region: CASSFPDSEMNTEAFF. CDR3 nucleotides: TGTGCCAGCAGCTTCCCGGACAGTGAGATGAACACTGAAGCTTTCTTT.

This clonotype was detected only a few times. The rearrangement links TRBV20-1 to TRBJ2-5, with a weak D call TRBD1 (5 bases). Trimming removed 8 bases from V and 1 base from J, with 17 bases in between. The CDR3 runs 14 residues. Germline V gene data show CDR1 as DFQATT and CDR2 as SNEGSKA (reference sequence). The CDR3: CSLWTRQSQETQYF. CDR3 sequence (DNA): TGCAGTCTCTGGACGAGACAGAGCCAAGAGACCCAGTACTTC.